The T cell receptor beta chain described here comes from a study of T cells after yellow fever vaccination. In its sample, this clonotype was seen a few times. Its antigen remains unknown. Study-wide results and limits: A minor fraction of clonotypes spanned both CD4 and CD8 compartments. Detected again after the booster were most primary-vaccination clones, at 96% CD4 and about 89% CD8.

A process of 5'RACE template switching, which added a universal primer site and UMIs, was used to make TCR cDNA. TCRdb reprocessed the 5' RACE reads with MiXCR, giving one entry per CDR3 protein. The profile shows almost 600,000 distinct CDR3 sequences, about 13% of them singletons. Germline values: CDR1 ENHRY, CDR2 SYGVKD. This CDR3 has 14 residues. The J segment lost 1 base and the V segment lost 4 bases, leaving 3 bases of the junction unmatched. This chain joins TRBV10-3 and TRBJ1-2, with 7 bases aligning to TRBD1. The TCR sequence derives from a man aged 30-40 years who received the YFV17D yellow fever vaccine. The sample here was PBMCs, taken on the day of the yellow fever booster vaccination. CDR3 amino acids: CAISAGTDNYGYTF. Written as DNA, the CDR3 is TGTGCCATCAGTGCAGGGACAGATAACTATGGCTACACCTTC.